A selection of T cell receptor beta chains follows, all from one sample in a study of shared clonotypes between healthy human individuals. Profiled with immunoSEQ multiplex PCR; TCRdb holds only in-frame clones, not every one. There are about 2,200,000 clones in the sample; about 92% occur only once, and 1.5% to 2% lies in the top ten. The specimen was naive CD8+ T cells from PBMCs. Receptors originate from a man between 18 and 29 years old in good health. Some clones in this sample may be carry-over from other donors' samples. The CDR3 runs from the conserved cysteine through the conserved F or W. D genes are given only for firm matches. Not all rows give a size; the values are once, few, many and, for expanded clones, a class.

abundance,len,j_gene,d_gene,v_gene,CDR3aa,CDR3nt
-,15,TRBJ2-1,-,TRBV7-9,CASSRTGTLYNEQFF,TGTGCCAGCAGCAGGACCGGGACCCTCTACAATGAGCAGTTCTTC
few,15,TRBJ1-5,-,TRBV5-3,CARRSRQDRNQPQHF,TGTGCCAGAAGATCCCGCCAGGACAGAAATCAGCCCCAGCATTTT
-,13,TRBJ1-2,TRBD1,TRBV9,CASSVGGRQGTTF,TGTGCCAGCAGCGTAGGGGGGCGACAGGGGACCACCTTC
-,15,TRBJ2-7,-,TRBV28,CASRDSASARYEQYF,TGTGCCAGCAGGGATTCGGCTAGCGCGCGCTACGAGCAGTACTTC
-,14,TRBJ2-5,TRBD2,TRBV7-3,CASSLSGRGETQYF,TGTGCCAGCAGCTTGAGCGGGAGAGGGGAGACCCAGTACTTC
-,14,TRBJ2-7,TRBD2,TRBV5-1,CASTLTGTSNEQYF,TGCGCCAGCACCTTAACCGGGACTAGCAACGAGCAGTACTTC
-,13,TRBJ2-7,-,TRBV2,CASSYRPGYEQYF,TGTGCCAGCAGTTACAGACCGGGCTACGAGCAGTACTTC
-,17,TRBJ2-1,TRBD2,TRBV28,CASSRSKTSGRAGEQFF,TGTGCCAGCAGCCGCTCGAAGACTAGCGGGAGGGCGGGTGAGCAGTTCTTC
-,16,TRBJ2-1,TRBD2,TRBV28,CASSFTGLSSYNEQFF,TGTGCCAGCAGTTTCACGGGACTAAGCTCCTACAATGAGCAGTTCTTC
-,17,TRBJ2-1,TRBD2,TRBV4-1,CASSQDSGTILYNEQFF,TGCGCCAGCAGCCAAGATTCCGGGACTATTTTATACAATGAGCAGTTCTTC
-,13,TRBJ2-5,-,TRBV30,CAWSVRRDETQYF,TGTGCCTGGAGTGTAAGGAGGGACGAGACCCAGTACTTC
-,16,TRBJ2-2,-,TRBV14,CASSQDSWGATGELFF,TGTGCCAGCAGCCAAGATTCGTGGGGAGCCACCGGGGAGCTGTTTTTT
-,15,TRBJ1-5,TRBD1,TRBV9,CASSAGTATNQPQHF,TGTGCCAGCAGCGCAGGGACAGCGACCAATCAGCCCCAGCATTTT
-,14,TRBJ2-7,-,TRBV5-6,CASSTYSGAYEQYF,TGTGCCAGCAGCACATACTCGGGAGCCTACGAGCAGTACTTC
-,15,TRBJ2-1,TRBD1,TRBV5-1,CASRQDRGLSDEQFF,TGCGCCAGCAGACAGGACAGGGGGCTTAGCGATGAGCAGTTCTTC
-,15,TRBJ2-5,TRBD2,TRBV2,CASRRASGSQETQYF,TGTGCCAGCAGGCGGGCTAGCGGGAGCCAAGAGACCCAGTACTTC
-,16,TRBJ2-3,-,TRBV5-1,CASSLTLSLGTDTQYF,TGCGCCAGCAGCCTGACCCTCTCGTTGGGCACAGATACGCAGTATTTT
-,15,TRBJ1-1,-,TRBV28,CASSSGHFIGAEAFF,TGTGCCAGCAGTTCGGGACATTTCATTGGCGCTGAAGCTTTCTTT
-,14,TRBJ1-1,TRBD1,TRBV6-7,CASTARGGGTEAFF,TGTGCCAGCACCGCCAGGGGGGGTGGGACTGAAGCTTTCTTT
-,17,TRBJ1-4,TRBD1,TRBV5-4,CASSPGTGGSLNEKLFF,TGTGCCAGCAGCCCCGGGACAGGGGGCAGCCTTAATGAAAAACTGTTTTTT